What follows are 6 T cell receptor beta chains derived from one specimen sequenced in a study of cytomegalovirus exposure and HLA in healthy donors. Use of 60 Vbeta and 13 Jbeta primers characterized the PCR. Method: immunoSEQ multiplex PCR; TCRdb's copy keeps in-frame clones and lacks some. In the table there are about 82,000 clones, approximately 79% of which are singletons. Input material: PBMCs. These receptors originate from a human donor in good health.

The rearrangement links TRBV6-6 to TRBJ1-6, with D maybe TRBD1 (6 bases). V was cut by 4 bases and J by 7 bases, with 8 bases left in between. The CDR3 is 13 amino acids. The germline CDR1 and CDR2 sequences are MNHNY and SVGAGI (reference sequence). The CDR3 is CASSSDRNSPLHF. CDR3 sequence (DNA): TGTGCCAGCAGTTCCGACAGGAATTCACCCCTCCACTTT.

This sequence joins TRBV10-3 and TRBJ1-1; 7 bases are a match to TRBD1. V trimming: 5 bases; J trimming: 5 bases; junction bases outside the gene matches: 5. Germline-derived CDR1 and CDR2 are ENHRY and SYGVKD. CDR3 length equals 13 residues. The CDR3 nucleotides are TGTGCCATCAGTCCGGGACAGAAGACTGAAGCTTTCTTT. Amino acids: CAISPGQKTEAFF.

Here the CDR3 reads CASSQGGDGANVLTF. The DNA of the CDR3 is TGCGCCAGCAGCCAAGGTGGAGATGGGGCCAACGTCCTGACTTTC. The rearrangement links TRBV4-1 to TRBJ2-6; unclear D gene. The CDR3 totals 15 residues. V lost 1 base, J lost 3 bases, and 7 bases lay in between. Germline CDR1 MGHRA, CDR2 YSYEKL.

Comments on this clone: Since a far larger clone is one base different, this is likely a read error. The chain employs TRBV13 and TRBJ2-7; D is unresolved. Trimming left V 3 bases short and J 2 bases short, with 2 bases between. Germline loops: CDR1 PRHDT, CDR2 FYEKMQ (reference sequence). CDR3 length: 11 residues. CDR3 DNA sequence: TGTGCCAGCAGCTTTACCTACGAGCAGTACTTC. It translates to CASSFTYEQYF.

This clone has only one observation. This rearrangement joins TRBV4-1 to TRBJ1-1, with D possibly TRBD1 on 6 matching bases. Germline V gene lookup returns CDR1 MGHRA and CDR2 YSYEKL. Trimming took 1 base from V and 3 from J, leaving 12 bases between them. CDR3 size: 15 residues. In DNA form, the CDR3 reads TGCGCCAGCAGCCAAGGGAGGGGGAGGGACACTGAAGCTTTCTTT. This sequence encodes CASSQGRGRDTEAFF.

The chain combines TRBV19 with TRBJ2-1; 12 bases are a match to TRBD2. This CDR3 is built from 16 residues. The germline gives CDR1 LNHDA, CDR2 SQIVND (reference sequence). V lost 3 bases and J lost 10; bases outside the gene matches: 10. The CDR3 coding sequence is TGTGCCAGTAGTATCAGTCCTAGCGGGGGGGCCGGGGAGCAGTTCTTC. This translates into CASSISPSGGAGEQFF.